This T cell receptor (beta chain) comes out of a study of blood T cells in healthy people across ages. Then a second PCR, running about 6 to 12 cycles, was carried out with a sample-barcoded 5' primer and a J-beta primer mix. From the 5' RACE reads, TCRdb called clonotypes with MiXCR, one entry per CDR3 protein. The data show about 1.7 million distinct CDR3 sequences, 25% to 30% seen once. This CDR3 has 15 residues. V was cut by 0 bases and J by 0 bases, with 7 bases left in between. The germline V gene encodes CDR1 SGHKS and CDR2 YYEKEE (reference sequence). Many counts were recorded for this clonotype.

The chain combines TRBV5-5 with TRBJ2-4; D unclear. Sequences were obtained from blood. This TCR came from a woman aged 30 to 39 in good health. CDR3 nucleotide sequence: TGTGCCAGCAGCTTGGACCAGCTAGCCAAAAACATTCAGTACTTC. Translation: CASSLDQLAKNIQYF.